Below are 17 T cell receptor beta chains sequenced from a single sample in a study of T cell responses to AZD1222 COVID-19 vaccine. Assay used: immunoSEQ multiplex PCR; TCRdb lists only in-frame clones, some missing. The sample contains around 160,000 clones, roughly nine tenths of which appear only once. This material consisted of peripheral blood, taken on day 0 of AZD1222 vaccination. The receptors originated from an adult in good health.

V and J are TRBV28 and TRBJ2-1; 9 bases match TRBD2. Trimming removed 9 bases from V and 10 bases from J; junction bases left unmatched: 13. Germline lookup yields CDR1 MDHEN and CDR2 SYDVKM. The CDR3 is 14 amino acids. The CDR3 spells CASLMGGAGGEQFF. The CDR3, as DNA: TGTGCCAGTCTTATGGGCGGAGCGGGAGGCGAGCAGTTCTTC.

The genes are TRBV6-6 and TRBJ1-1; TRBD1 matches 8 bases. The germline V gene has CDR1 MNHNY and CDR2 SVGAGI (reference sequence). The CDR3 contains 14 residues. The V segment lost 8 bases and the J segment 3 bases; nucleotides outside the gene matches: 8. The CDR3 DNA reads as TGTGCCAGCGGCTCAGACAGGGGTTACACTGAAGCTTTCTTT. This codes for CASGSDRGYTEAFF.

The chain couples TRBV10-3 to TRBJ1-4; the match to TRBD1 covers 12 bases. This CDR3 has 15 amino acids. J was trimmed by 2 bases and V by 9 bases; bases with no gene match: 4. The germline gives CDR1 ENHRY, CDR2 SYGVKD. CDR3 amino acids: CAISGTGGTNEKLFF. In DNA form, the CDR3 reads TGTGCCATATCCGGGACAGGGGGCACTAATGAAAAACTGTTTTTT.

The chain has TRBV5-4 and TRBJ2-2; D remains ambiguous. The CDR3 is 14 amino acids. Trimming cost V 3 bases and J 2 bases, with 8 bases left between them. Germline CDR1 and CDR2: SGHNT and YYREEE (reference sequence). CDR3 region: CASSSPANTGELFF. In nucleotides, the CDR3 is TGTGCCAGCAGCTCCCCAGCTAACACCGGGGAGCTGTTTTTT.

The V gene is TRBV28, the J gene TRBJ1-1; D perhaps matches TRBD1 (5 bases). V gave up 7 bases and J gave up 7 bases, with 19 bases separating them. CDR3 length: 14 residues. Germline CDR1 reads MDHEN; CDR2 reads SYDVKM. The DNA of the CDR3 is TGTGCCAGCATAGGGACGGGGTTTGGGGGTGAAGCTTTCTTT. It specifies CASIGTGFGGEAFF.

The chain has TRBV6-2 or TRBV6-3 and TRBJ1-1; D is ambiguous. From germline, CDR1 is MNHEY and CDR2 SVGEGT. The CDR3 is made up of 14 amino acids. V lost 2 bases, J lost 1 base, and 8 bases lay in between. CDR3 nucleotide sequence: TGTGCCAGCAGTTACAGGCGACCGAACACTGAAGCTTTCTTT. Translated, it gives CASSYRRPNTEAFF.

The rearrangement uses TRBV5-1 and TRBJ2-5, with 8 nucleotides matching TRBD2. With 0 bases clipped from V and 1 base from J, the junction kept 8 bases outside the gene matches. This CDR3 is 17 amino acids long. In germline, CDR1 is SGHRS, CDR2 YFSETQ. CDR3 nucleotides: TGCGCCAGCAGCTTGGGCCGGGAGGGGACGCTCCAAGAGACCCAGTACTTC. Protein product: CASSLGREGTLQETQYF.

This chain connects TRBV18 to TRBJ1-1; D is possibly TRBD1 (5 bases). This CDR3 has 15 residues. The V gene lost 6 bases and the J gene lost 3 bases, with 17 bases spanning the gap. Germline V lookup: CDR1 KGHSH, CDR2 LQKENI. CDR3 loop: CASSPRGGVDTEAFF. The CDR3 region has the DNA TGTGCCAGCTCCCCAAGGGGAGGAGTGGACACTGAAGCTTTCTTT.

This clone was observed a handful of times. The V gene is TRBV2, the J gene TRBJ1-4; the D gene is possibly TRBD1 (6 bases). The CDR3 spans 15 residues. Trimming cost V 5 bases and J 0 bases, with 10 bases left between them. Germline V CDR1 and CDR2: SNHLY, FYNNEI. The CDR3 nucleotides are TGTGCCAGCAGTTTAGGGGGGGCAACTAATGAAAAACTGTTTTTT. Translated, it gives CASSLGGATNEKLFF.

The J gene is TRBJ1-3, the V gene TRBV5-5; no clear D gene. V gave up 0 bases and J gave up 0 bases, with 13 bases separating them. This CDR3 comprises 17 residues. Germline loops: CDR1 SGHKS, CDR2 YYEKEE (reference sequence). CDR3 amino acids: CASSLAGRPSSGNTIYF. The CDR3 DNA is TGTGCCAGCAGCTTGGCGGGTAGGCCAAGCTCTGGAAACACCATATATTTT.

The chain joins TRBV9 to TRBJ2-1, with D possibly being TRBD2 (6 bases). V gave up 4 bases and J gave up 3 bases, with 11 bases separating them. The CDR3 contains 14 residues. CDR1 and CDR2 from the germline V gene are SGDLS and YYNGEE. The CDR3 DNA is TGTGCCAGCAGCCCCCAAGCGGGCTACAATGAGCAGTTCTTC. Its protein is CASSPQAGYNEQFF.

The gene calls are TRBV6-2 or TRBV6-3 and TRBJ1-2, with D possibly TRBD1 on 6 matching bases. Trimming cost V 0 bases and J 5 bases, with 10 bases left between them. The CDR3 runs to 14 residues. The germline V gene encodes CDR1 MNHEY and CDR2 SVGEGT. CDR3 coding DNA: TGTGCCAGCAGTTACTCTACGACAGGTTATGGCTACACCTTC. This sequence encodes CASSYSTTGYGYTF.

Concerning this clone itself: Distinct nucleotide sequences in the sample also encode this CDR3. The chain recombines TRBV7-3 with TRBJ1-1; D perhaps matches TRBD1 (5 bases). The ends were cut back, 2 bases at V and 3 bases at J, with 7 bases in the middle. Germline V gene sequence: CDR1 SGHTA, CDR2 FQGTGA. The CDR3 sequence is 13 residues long. CDR3 coding DNA: TGTGCCAGCAGCTTACAGGGTCACACTGAAGCTTTCTTT. Its protein product is CASSLQGHTEAFF.

This rearrangement joins TRBV10-3 to TRBJ2-3, with TRBD2 matching 11 bases. The J segment lost 4 bases and the V segment lost 6 bases, leaving 6 bases of the junction unmatched. Per germline, CDR1 ENHRY and CDR2 SYGVKD. The CDR3 is 15 residues long. CDR3 nucleotides: TGTGCCATCAGGACGACTAGCGGGAACCCAGATACGCAGTATTTT. Its translation is CAIRTTSGNPDTQYF.

V is TRBV5-6 and J is TRBJ1-4, with 7 nucleotides matching TRBD1. Per germline, CDR1 SGHDT and CDR2 YYEEEE. There are 16 residues in the CDR3. V lost 4 bases to trimming and J lost 3 bases; unmatched junction nucleotides: 9. This CDR3 reads CASSTIYRGANEKLFF. In nucleotides, the CDR3 is TGTGCCAGCAGCACGATATACAGGGGTGCTAATGAAAAACTGTTTTTT. The full variable domain, completed using reference TRBV5-6 and TRBJ1-4, is DAGVTQSPTHLIKTRGQQVTLRCSPKSGHDTVSWYQQALGQGPQFIFQYYEEEERQRGNFPDRFSGHQFPNYSSELNVNALLLGDSALYLCASSTIYRGANEKLFFGSGTQLSVL.

This clone has a single count. The rearrangement uses TRBV7-9 and TRBJ2-7, with a tentative D call TRBD2 (5 bases). CDR1 and CDR2 (germline): SEHNR, FQNEAQ (reference sequence). V lost 0 bases and J lost 0, with 9 bases in between. CDR3 length: 15 amino acids. DNA for the CDR3: TGTGCCAGCAGCTTAGCAGGGAGCCTCTCCTACGAGCAGTACTTC. Protein: CASSLAGSLSYEQYF.

The chain joins TRBV4-2 to TRBJ2-3; D unclear. V was shortened by 4 bases and J by 3 bases, with 17 bases between the two germline ends. The CDR3 sequence is 16 residues long. CDR1 is LGHNA, CDR2 YNFKEQ, per germline. CDR3 sequence (DNA): TGTGCCAGCAGCCGACATACAGCCCAACAAACAGATACGCAGTATTTT. Protein sequence: CASSRHTAQQTDTQYF.